This T cell receptor (beta chain) was observed in a study of OX40 agonist ivuxolimab in advanced cancers. Study context: Ivuxolimab, an antibody that agonizes OX40 (CD134), was administered to the patients. Three patients showed partial responses: one hepatocellular carcinoma and two cutaneous melanoma cases.

Study results and caveats: Part of the nonresponder group also had normalized T-cell clonal expansion that was low.

Note on this clone: Its specificity is unknown.

Libraries were prepared by immunoSEQ multiplex PCR; TCRdb keeps only in-frame clonotypes and omits some of them. This table holds 62,000 or so clones, around 85% found once. The germline V gene has CDR1 SGHNT and CDR2 YENEEA. This CDR3 region has 14 residues. Deletions cut 6 bases from V and 5 bases from J, with 13 bases between. This receptor was taken from an adult with an advanced solid tumor such as melanoma, head and neck, liver or kidney cancer. The sample here was CD4+ or CD8+ T cells sorted from blood, taken in a trial of the OX40 agonist ivuxolimab. This sequence joins TRBV11-3 and TRBJ1-4, with D unclear. The CDR3 protein is CASRPPGPNEKLFF. In DNA, the CDR3 is TGTGCCAGCAGACCGCCGGGCCCCAATGAAAAACTGTTTTTT. The variable domain in full, with the rest retrieved from reference TRBV11-3 and TRBJ1-4, is EAGVVQSPRYKIIEKKQPVAFWCNPISGHNTLYWYLQNLGQGPELLIRYENEEAVDDSQLPKDRFSAERLKGVDSTLKIQPAELGDSAVYLCASRPPGPNEKLFFGSGTQLSVL.